One sample yielded the 26 T cell receptor beta chains listed below, sequenced in a study of cytomegalovirus exposure and HLA in healthy donors. The table came from immunoSEQ multiplex PCR; TCRdb's copy has only in-frame clones and leaves some out. The sample carries under 250,000 clones, about 90% recorded once. Sequenced material: PBMCs. The receptors derive from a man aged 18 to 29 in good health and CMV-seropositive.

The gene calls are TRBV27 and TRBJ2-5; D perhaps matches TRBD2 (6 bases). V was clipped by 4 bases and J by 5 bases, with 14 bases between them. The germline CDR1 and CDR2 sequences are MNHEY and SMNVEV (reference sequence). The CDR3 extends over 14 amino acids. The CDR3 DNA reads as TGTGCCAGCAGTTCGGGGGTTTCTTGGGAGACCCAGTACTTC. As protein: CASSSGVSWETQYF.

The rearrangement joins TRBV4-3 to TRBJ1-1, with D possibly TRBD1 on 5 matching bases. Per germline, CDR1 LGHNA and CDR2 YSLEER. Trimming cost V 2 bases and J 3 bases, with 10 bases left between them. The CDR3 spans 14 residues. Here the CDR3 DNA reads TGCGCCAGCAGCCAACTGGGGCGTGACACTGAAGCTTTCTTT. Its translation is CASSQLGRDTEAFF.

This chain connects TRBV7-2 to TRBJ2-1, with 10 bases matching TRBD1. This CDR3 region has 15 residues. Germline CDR1 SGHTA, CDR2 FQGNSA. The ends lost 4 bases at V and 1 base at J; junction bases unmatched: 1. CDR3 coding DNA: TGTGCCAGCAGCTGGGACAGGGGATCCTACAATGAGCAGTTCTTC. Translating it yields CASSWDRGSYNEQFF.

Concerning this clone: This specimen includes other DNA sequences encoding the same CDR3. The rearrangement uses TRBV5-4 and TRBJ2-3; D ambiguous. The ends were cut back, 5 bases at V and 2 bases at J, with 3 bases in the middle. The germline V gene has CDR1 SGHNT and CDR2 YYREEE (reference sequence). The CDR3 spans 11 residues. CDR3 DNA sequence: TGTGCCAGCAGTTACACAGATACGCAGTATTTT. It codes for CASSYTDTQYF.

The V and J genes are TRBV28 and TRBJ1-5; D is undetermined. With 1 base removed from V and 1 base from J, the gap between germline ends came to 5 bases. There are 14 residues in the CDR3. Per the germline V gene, CDR1 is MDHEN and CDR2 is SYDVKM. The CDR3 loop is CASSLSQSNQPQHF. In nucleotides, the CDR3 is TGTGCCAGCAGTTTATCGCAGAGCAATCAGCCCCAGCATTTT.

The chain carries TRBV19 and TRBJ2-2; tentatively, D is TRBD2 (6 bases). There are 12 residues in the CDR3. V was pared by 11 bases and J by 7 bases, with 14 bases between. Germline loops: CDR1 LNHDA, CDR2 SQIVND (reference sequence). The CDR3 coding sequence is TGTGCCGGCGGGGTTAGCGGCGGGGAGCTGTTTTTT. It specifies CAGGVSGGELFF.

V and J are TRBV6-5 and TRBJ2-7; D possibly corresponds to TRBD2 (5 bases). V dropped 5 bases and J dropped 6 bases, with 17 bases sitting between them. Germline CDR1 MNHEY, CDR2 SVGAGI. The CDR3 consists of 14 residues. The CDR3 protein is CASSIGIRVAEQYF. The CDR3 bases are TGTGCCAGCAGTATCGGGATAAGGGTCGCCGAGCAGTACTTC.

The rearrangement uses TRBV2 and TRBJ2-7, with TRBD1 identical over 10 bases. The CDR3 is 14 residues long. V dropped 4 bases and J dropped 4; count of bases not matched to a gene: 4. Germline V gene lookup returns CDR1 SNHLY and CDR2 FYNNEI. DNA of the CDR3: TGTGCCAGCAGTGTTGGGACAGGGGAATACGAGCAGTACTTC. Translated, it gives CASSVGTGEYEQYF. Full variable domain (missing parts from reference TRBV2 and TRBJ2-7): EPEVTQTPSHQVTQMGQEVILRCVPISNHLYFYWYRQILGQKVEFLVSFYNNEISEKSEIFDDQFSVERPDGSNFTLKIRSTKLEDSAMYFCASSVGTGEYEQYFGPGTRLTVT.

The chain employs TRBV6-5 and TRBJ2-3; D remains ambiguous. This CDR3 region has 11 residues. The V end lost 5 bases, the J end lost 4 bases, and 4 bases lay between the germline ends. The germline V gene encodes CDR1 MNHEY and CDR2 SVGAGI. The CDR3 protein is CASSASDTQYF. DNA of the CDR3: TGTGCCAGCAGTGCATCAGATACGCAGTATTTT.

V usage is TRBV11-2 and J usage is TRBJ1-1; D possibly corresponds to TRBD1 (5 bases). The V end lost 3 bases, the J end lost 4 bases, and 15 bases lay between the germline ends. Germline assignment: CDR1 SGHAT and CDR2 FQNNGV. The CDR3 spans 15 residues. This chain's CDR3 is CASSFNGASSTEAFF. Written as DNA, the CDR3 is TGTGCCAGCAGCTTCAATGGGGCGTCGAGCACTGAAGCTTTCTTT.

J is TRBJ2-3 and V is TRBV5-4, with D possibly TRBD2 on 5 matching bases. CDR3 length equals 14 residues. Germline V CDR1 and CDR2: SGHNT, YYREEE (reference sequence). V was trimmed by 4 bases and J by 4 bases, leaving 13 bases between them. The CDR3 is CASSPAEAADTQYF. CDR3 in DNA: TGTGCCAGCAGCCCCGCGGAAGCGGCAGATACGCAGTATTTT.

This chain links TRBV6-5 with TRBJ2-7; weak D call: TRBD2 (6 bases). Germline CDR1 is MNHEY and CDR2 is SVGAGI. V lost 0 bases, J lost 0 bases, and 12 bases lay in between. This CDR3 contains 16 residues. Written as DNA, the CDR3 is TGTGCCAGCAGTTACTCGACGGGAGAGAGCTCCTACGAGCAGTACTTC. This encodes CASSYSTGESSYEQYF.

The chain joins TRBV30 to TRBJ2-7; D assignment may be TRBD1 or TRBD2 (5 bases each). Germline loops: CDR1 GTSNPN, CDR2 SVGIG (reference sequence). The CDR3 runs 14 residues. V was trimmed by 4 bases and J by 4 bases, leaving 17 bases between them. In DNA, the CDR3 is TGTGCCTGGAATTACCGGGACCACCCATACGAGCAGTACTTC. Encoded protein: CAWNYRDHPYEQYF.

The chain uses TRBV28 and TRBJ2-7, with TRBD1 matching 9 bases. Trimming at V came to 5 bases and at J to 2 bases, leaving 7 bases not matched to a gene. The CDR3 runs to 15 residues. The V gene's germline CDR1 is MDHEN and CDR2 SYDVKM. In DNA form, the CDR3 reads TGTGCCAGCAGTCAATGGGACAGGGTAACCTACGAGCAGTACTTC. It is translated as CASSQWDRVTYEQYF.

The chain recombines TRBV28 with TRBJ2-7; 12 nucleotides align to TRBD1. The CDR3 runs 18 residues. Germline V lookup: CDR1 MDHEN, CDR2 SYDVKM. The V and J ends lost 7 bases and 5 bases, in that order; junction bases with no gene match: 18. CDR3 coding DNA: TGTGCCAGCACCTCCCCCTCCCGGGACAGGGGGCGAGGGAACGAGCAGTACTTC. Translated, it gives CASTSPSRDRGRGNEQYF.

The rearrangement joins TRBV13 to TRBJ2-3; D possibly matches TRBD1 or TRBD2 (5 bases each). The germline V gene has CDR1 PRHDT and CDR2 FYEKMQ (reference sequence). The CDR3 contains 15 residues. Trimming cost V 3 bases and J 0 bases, with 10 bases left between them. The CDR3 is CASSFRGVSTDTQYF. CDR3 sequence (DNA): TGTGCCAGCAGCTTCAGAGGGGTCAGCACAGATACGCAGTATTTT.

The gene calls are TRBV28 and TRBJ2-4, with TRBD2 identical over 12 bases. The J segment lost 4 bases and the V segment lost 5 bases, leaving 6 bases of the junction unmatched. There are 16 residues in the CDR3. Germline CDR1 reads MDHEN; CDR2 reads SYDVKM. In nucleotides, the CDR3 is TGTGCCAGCAGTCCGCTGACTAGCGGGAGAAAAAACATTCAGTACTTC. This gives the protein CASSPLTSGRKNIQYF.

The chain carries TRBV29-1 and TRBJ2-5; the match to TRBD1 covers 9 bases. CDR1 is SQVTM and CDR2 is ANQGSEA in the germline V gene. This CDR3 is built from 14 residues. Unmatched junction bases numbered 10, after V lost 8 bases and J lost 3 bases. The CDR3 reads CSRKKGQGEETQYF. In DNA, the CDR3 is TGCAGCAGGAAAAAGGGACAGGGAGAAGAGACCCAGTACTTC.

The V gene is TRBV15, the J gene TRBJ2-5; D is undetermined. The V end was cut by 5 bases, the J end by 5 bases, with 9 bases between. Germline V CDR1 and CDR2: LNHNV, YYDKDF (reference sequence). The CDR3 loop spans 12 amino acids. The chain's CDR3 is CATSDPWETQYF. CDR3 in DNA: TGTGCCACCAGCGATCCCTGGGAGACCCAGTACTTC.

With respect to this clone: Other DNA sequences in the same sample also yield this CDR3. The chain carries TRBV10-3 and TRBJ1-4; the D gene is possibly TRBD1 (6 bases). V was clipped by 0 bases and J by 5 bases, with 7 bases between them. The CDR3 is made up of 14 amino acids. Germline values: CDR1 ENHRY, CDR2 SYGVKD. Here the CDR3 reads CAISESTGNEKLFF. The CDR3, as DNA: TGTGCCATCAGTGAGTCGACAGGCAATGAAAAACTGTTTTTT.

This clone was found once. The chain is built from TRBV4-1 and TRBJ1-2; D possibly corresponds to TRBD1 (6 bases). CDR3 length equals 13 residues. The germline V gene has CDR1 MGHRA and CDR2 YSYEKL. V was pared by 1 base and J by 3 bases, with 6 bases between. CDR3 nucleotides: TGCGCCAGCAGCCAAGCAGGGGACTATGGCTACACCTTC. This gives the protein CASSQAGDYGYTF.

J is TRBJ1-1 and V is TRBV6-1, with a tentative D call TRBD1 (5 bases). The CDR3 covers 13 residues. Germline CDR1 is MNHNS and CDR2 is SASEGT. The V and J ends lost 8 bases and 1 base respectively, with 11 bases between them. Written as DNA, the CDR3 is TGTGCCAGCTCTTGGGGGTGGAACACTGAAGCTTTCTTT. Protein sequence: CASSWGWNTEAFF.

V and J are TRBV9 and TRBJ2-2, with D perhaps matching TRBD1 (5 bases). CDR3 length: 17 amino acids. CDR1 SGDLS and CDR2 YYNGEE come from the germline V gene. The ends were cut back, 0 bases at V and 0 bases at J, with 12 bases in the middle. The DNA for the CDR3 is TGTGCCAGCAGCGTAGCGTCAGGCAGGGCGAACACCGGGGAGCTGTTTTTT. Translating gives CASSVASGRANTGELFF.

The rearrangement uses TRBV4-2 and TRBJ2-7, with 10 positions matching TRBD2. There are 16 residues in the CDR3. Germline V gene sequence: CDR1 LGHNA, CDR2 YNFKEQ. V dropped 5 bases and J dropped 4; count of bases not matched to a gene: 11. The CDR3, as DNA: TGTGCCAGCAGCTCCACCGGGACTAGCGACGCATACGAGCAGTACTTC. This encodes CASSSTGTSDAYEQYF.

This clone occurred a few times. This chain links TRBV25-1 with TRBJ2-5; D remains unclear. CDR3 length: 9 amino acids. V lost 8 bases to trimming and J lost 2 bases, with 0 bases between them. The V gene's germline CDR1 is MGHDK and CDR2 SYGVNS. DNA of the CDR3: TGTGCCAGCCAAGAGACCCAGTACTTC. Protein sequence: CASQETQYF.

This clone was counted a few times. The chain uses TRBV28 and TRBJ1-5; D unresolved. CDR1 is MDHEN, CDR2 SYDVKM, per germline. The CDR3 spans 14 residues. Trimming cost V 6 bases and J 2 bases, with 11 bases left between them. CDR3 loop: CASRKGGGNQPQHF. The CDR3 DNA sequence: TGTGCCAGCAGAAAGGGAGGCGGCAATCAGCCCCAGCATTTT.